This is a list of T cell receptor beta chains from one sample in a study of cytomegalovirus exposure and HLA in healthy donors. The repertoire was sequenced with immunoSEQ multiplex PCR; TCRdb's copy has only in-frame clones and lacks some. The table lists around 210,000 clones. Sequences were obtained from PBMCs. These receptors were obtained from a woman aged 25 to 39 in good health and CMV-seropositive. The CDR3 runs from the conserved cysteine through the conserved F or W. The D gene is left open where the match is weak.

d_call j_call cdr3_length v_call cdr3_aa cdr3_nt
- TRBJ2-1 13 TRBV12-5 CASGLEPGNEQFF TGTGCTAGTGGTTTGGAACCAGGCAATGAGCAGTTCTTC
- TRBJ1-2 14 TRBV18 CASSPNQSAGGYTF TGTGCCAGCTCACCCAATCAGTCCGCAGGGGGCTACACCTTC
- TRBJ2-7 16 TRBV4-1 CASSLTGPQGSYEQYF TGCGCCAGCAGCCTCACGGGTCCGCAGGGGTCCTACGAGCAGTACTTC
TRBD2 TRBJ2-7 17 TRBV5-1 CASSRTSGGSSSYEQYF TGCGCCAGCAGCAGGACTAGCGGGGGAAGCAGCTCCTACGAGCAGTACTTC
- TRBJ1-5 14 TRBV18 CASSPRQDNQPQHF TGTGCCAGCTCACCACGACAGGACAATCAGCCCCAGCATTTT
- TRBJ1-4 14 TRBV19 CASSKTSTNEKLFF TGTGCCAGTAGTAAAACTAGTACTAATGAAAAACTGTTTTTT
TRBD1 TRBJ1-3 17 TRBV2 CASFVAGGTALGNAIYF TGTGCCAGCTTCGTGGCTGGGGGGACAGCCCTTGGAAACGCCATATATTTT
- TRBJ2-3 15 TRBV5-3 CARSLGRKAPDTQYF TGTGCCAGAAGCTTGGGGCGGAAGGCACCAGATACGCAGTATTTT
TRBD1 TRBJ1-1 16 TRBV9 CASSVVTGGLNTEAFF TGTGCCAGCAGCGTAGTGACAGGGGGCTTGAACACTGAAGCTTTCTTT
- TRBJ1-2 14 TRBV6-6 CASSHDSRNYGYTF TGTGCCAGCAGCCACGACAGCCGGAACTATGGCTACACCTTC
- TRBJ2-3 15 TRBV6-6 CASSYSPTSTDTQYF TGTGCCAGCAGTTACTCGCCGACTAGCACAGATACGCAGTATTTT
- TRBJ1-5 13 TRBV7-2 CASQEGNDQPQHF TGTGCCAGCCAGGAGGGAAACGATCAGCCCCAGCATTTT
- TRBJ1-3 12 TRBV5-1 CASEGDGNTIYF TGCGCCAGCGAGGGCGACGGAAACACCATATATTTT
- TRBJ1-2 12 TRBV10-3 CAALGGGYGYTF TGTGCCGCTCTCGGGGGGGGCTATGGCTACACCTTC
TRBD1 TRBJ2-1 16 TRBV12-5 CASGLGPGQGGNEQFF TGTGCTAGTGGTTTAGGACCGGGACAGGGAGGCAATGAGCAGTTCTTC
- TRBJ2-2 16 TRBV11-2 CASSLPGHEFTGELFF TGTGCCAGCAGCTTACCGGGACACGAATTCACCGGGGAGCTGTTTTTT
TRBD2 TRBJ2-3 18 TRBV5-1 CASSLAGTSGRGTDTQYF TGCGCCAGCAGCTTGGCGGGGACTAGCGGGAGGGGCACAGATACGCAGTATTTT
- TRBJ1-1 15 TRBV7-9 CASSKKGHSDTEAFF TGTGCCAGCAGCAAAAAGGGACATTCGGACACTGAAGCTTTCTTT
TRBD1 TRBJ2-1 17 TRBV4-1 CASSPQRTGYSYNEQFF TGCGCCAGCAGCCCCCAAAGGACAGGGTACTCCTACAATGAGCAGTTCTTC
TRBD1 TRBJ2-1 14 TRBV5-1 CASSLGTGGNEQFF TGCGCCAGCAGCTTGGGAACAGGGGGCAATGAGCAGTTCTTC
TRBD2 TRBJ2-7 15 TRBV28 CASNLPGGAIYEQYF TGTGCCAGCAACCTTCCGGGAGGCGCCATCTACGAGCAGTACTTC
- TRBJ1-3 15 TRBV19 CASSYGILSGNTIYF TGTGCCAGTAGCTACGGTATCCTTTCTGGAAACACCATATATTTT
TRBD1 TRBJ1-2 13 TRBV25-1 CASSEYGTVGYTF TGTGCCAGCAGTGAATACGGGACAGTTGGCTACACCTTC
- TRBJ1-4 15 TRBV2 CASSQGLRTNEKLFF TGTGCCAGCAGTCAGGGACTTAGAACTAATGAAAAACTGTTTTTT
- TRBJ1-5 12 TRBV7-2 CASSLGSQPQHF TGTGCCAGCAGCTTGGGGAGTCAGCCCCAGCATTTT
TRBD2 TRBJ2-3 14 TRBV9 CASSVSGTADTQYF TGTGCCAGCAGCGTAAGCGGGACGGCAGATACGCAGTATTTT
TRBD2 TRBJ2-1 16 TRBV4-1 CASSKRGTSSYNEQFF TGCGCCAGCAGCAAGAGGGGGACTAGCTCCTACAATGAGCAGTTCTTC